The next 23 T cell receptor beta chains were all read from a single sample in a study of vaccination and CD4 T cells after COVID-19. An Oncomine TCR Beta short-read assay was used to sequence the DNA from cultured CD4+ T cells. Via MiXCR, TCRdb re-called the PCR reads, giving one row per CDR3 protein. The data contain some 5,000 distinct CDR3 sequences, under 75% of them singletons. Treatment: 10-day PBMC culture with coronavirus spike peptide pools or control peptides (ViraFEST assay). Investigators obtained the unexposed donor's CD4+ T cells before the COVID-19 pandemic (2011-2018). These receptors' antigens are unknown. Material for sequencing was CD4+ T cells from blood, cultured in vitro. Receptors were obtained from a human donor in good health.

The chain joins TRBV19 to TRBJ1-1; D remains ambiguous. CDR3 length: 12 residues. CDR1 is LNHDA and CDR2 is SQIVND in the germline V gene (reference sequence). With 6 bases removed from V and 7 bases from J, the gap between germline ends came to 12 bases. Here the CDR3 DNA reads TGTGCCAGTAGCCCGGCAAGAGGTGAAGCTTTCTTT. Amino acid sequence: CASSPARGEAFF.

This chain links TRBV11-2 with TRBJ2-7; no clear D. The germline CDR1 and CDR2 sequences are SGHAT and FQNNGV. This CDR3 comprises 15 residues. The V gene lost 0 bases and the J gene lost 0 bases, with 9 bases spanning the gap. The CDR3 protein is CASSLDPSSSYEQYF. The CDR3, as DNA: TGTGCCAGCAGCTTAGATCCATCCAGCTCCTACGAGCAGTACTTC.

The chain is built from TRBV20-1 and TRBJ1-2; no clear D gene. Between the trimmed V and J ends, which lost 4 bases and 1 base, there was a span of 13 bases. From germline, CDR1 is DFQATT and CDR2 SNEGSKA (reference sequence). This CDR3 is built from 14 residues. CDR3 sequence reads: CSAIKRNINYGYTF. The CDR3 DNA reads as TGCAGTGCTATTAAACGGAATATTAACTATGGCTACACCTTC.

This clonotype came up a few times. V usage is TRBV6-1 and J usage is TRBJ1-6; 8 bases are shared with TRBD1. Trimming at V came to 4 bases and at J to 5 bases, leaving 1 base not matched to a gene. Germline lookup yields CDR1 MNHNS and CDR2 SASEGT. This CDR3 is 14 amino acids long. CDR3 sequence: CASSGDRNNSPLHF. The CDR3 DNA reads TGTGCCAGCAGTGGGGACAGGAATAATTCACCCCTCCACTTT.

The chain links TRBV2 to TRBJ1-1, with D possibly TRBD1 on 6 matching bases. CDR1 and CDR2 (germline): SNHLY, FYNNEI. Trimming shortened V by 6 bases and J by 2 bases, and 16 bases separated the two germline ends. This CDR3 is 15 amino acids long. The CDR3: CASRDGGAFNTEAFF. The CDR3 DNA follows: TGTGCCAGCAGGGACGGGGGGGCGTTTAACACTGAAGCTTTCTTT.

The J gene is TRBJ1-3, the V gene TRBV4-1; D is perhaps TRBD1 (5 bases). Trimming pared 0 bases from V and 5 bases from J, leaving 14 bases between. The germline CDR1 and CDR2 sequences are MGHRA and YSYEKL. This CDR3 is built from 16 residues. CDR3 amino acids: CASSQDGRVARNTIYF. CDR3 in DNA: TGCGCCAGCAGCCAAGATGGCAGGGTGGCTAGAAACACCATATATTTT.

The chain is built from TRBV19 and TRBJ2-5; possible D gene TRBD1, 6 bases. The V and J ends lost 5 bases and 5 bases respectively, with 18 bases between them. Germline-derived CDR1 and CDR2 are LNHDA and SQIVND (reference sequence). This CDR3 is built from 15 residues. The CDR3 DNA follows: TGTGCCAGTAGTTCTTTGATGGGGGCTAGGGAGACCCAGTACTTC. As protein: CASSSLMGARETQYF.

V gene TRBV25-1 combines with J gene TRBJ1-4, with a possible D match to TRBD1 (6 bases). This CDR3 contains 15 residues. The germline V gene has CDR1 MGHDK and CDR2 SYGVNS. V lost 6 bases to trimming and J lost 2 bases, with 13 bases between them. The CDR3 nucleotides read TGTGCCAGCAGCAGGGGTGGGTGGACTAATGAAAAACTGTTTTTT. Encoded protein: CASSRGGWTNEKLFF.

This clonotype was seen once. Here the CDR3 DNA reads TGTGCCAGCAGCTTAGGGGTGGGGGTATCAGATACGCAGTATTTT. Amino acids: CASSLGVGVSDTQYF. V gene TRBV7-2 combines with J gene TRBJ2-3; D assignment may be TRBD1 or TRBD2 (5 bases each). The CDR3 spans 15 residues. Germline V gene sequence: CDR1 SGHTA, CDR2 FQGNSA. V lost 1 base, J lost 4 bases, and 12 bases lay in between.

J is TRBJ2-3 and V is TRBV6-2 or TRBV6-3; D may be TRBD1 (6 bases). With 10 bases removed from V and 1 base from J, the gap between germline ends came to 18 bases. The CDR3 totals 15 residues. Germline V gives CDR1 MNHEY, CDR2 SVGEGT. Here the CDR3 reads CAISRSDSRTDTQYF. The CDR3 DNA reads TGTGCCATCAGCCGGTCGGACAGTCGCACAGATACGCAGTATTTT.

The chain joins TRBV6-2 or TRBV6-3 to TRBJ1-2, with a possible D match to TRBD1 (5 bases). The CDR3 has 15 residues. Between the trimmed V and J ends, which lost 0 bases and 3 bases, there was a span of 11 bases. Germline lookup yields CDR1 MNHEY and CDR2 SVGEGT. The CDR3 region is CASSYSTRGYYGYTF. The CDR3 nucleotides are TGTGCCAGCAGTTACTCGACGAGGGGCTACTATGGCTACACCTTC.

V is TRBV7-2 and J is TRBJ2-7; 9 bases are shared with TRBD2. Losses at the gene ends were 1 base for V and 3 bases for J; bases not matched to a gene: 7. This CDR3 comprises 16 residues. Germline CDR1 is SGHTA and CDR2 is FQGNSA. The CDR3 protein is CASSLGWGLADYEQYF. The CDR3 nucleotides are TGTGCCAGCAGCTTAGGCTGGGGACTAGCAGACTACGAGCAGTACTTC.

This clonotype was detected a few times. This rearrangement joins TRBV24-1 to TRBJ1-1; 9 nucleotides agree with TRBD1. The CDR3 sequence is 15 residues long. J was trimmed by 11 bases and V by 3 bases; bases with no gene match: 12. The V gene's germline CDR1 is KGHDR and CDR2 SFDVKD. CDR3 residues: CATSDPDRGVLKAFF. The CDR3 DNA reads TGTGCCACCAGTGATCCGGACAGGGGTGTGCTGAAGGCTTTCTTT.

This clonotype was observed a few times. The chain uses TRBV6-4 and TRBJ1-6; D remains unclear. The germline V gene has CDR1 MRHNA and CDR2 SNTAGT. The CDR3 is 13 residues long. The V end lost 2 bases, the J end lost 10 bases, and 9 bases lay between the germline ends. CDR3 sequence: CASSDRRFSPLHF. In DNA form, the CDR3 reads TGTGCCAGCAGTGACCGGAGATTCTCACCCCTCCACTTT.

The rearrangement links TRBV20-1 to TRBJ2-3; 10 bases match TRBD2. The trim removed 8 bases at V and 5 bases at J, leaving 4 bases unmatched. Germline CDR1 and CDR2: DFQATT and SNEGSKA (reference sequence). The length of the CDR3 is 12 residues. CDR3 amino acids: CSPQRGGDTQYF. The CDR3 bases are TGCAGTCCACAGCGGGGGGGAGATACGCAGTATTTT.

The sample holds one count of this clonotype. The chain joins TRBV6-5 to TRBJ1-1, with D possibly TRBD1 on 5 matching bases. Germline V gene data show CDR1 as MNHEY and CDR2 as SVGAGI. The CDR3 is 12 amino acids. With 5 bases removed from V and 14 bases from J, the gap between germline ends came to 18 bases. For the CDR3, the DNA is TGTGCCAGCAGTCACTTCTTACTCGGGGGATTCTTT. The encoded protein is CASSHFLLGGFF.

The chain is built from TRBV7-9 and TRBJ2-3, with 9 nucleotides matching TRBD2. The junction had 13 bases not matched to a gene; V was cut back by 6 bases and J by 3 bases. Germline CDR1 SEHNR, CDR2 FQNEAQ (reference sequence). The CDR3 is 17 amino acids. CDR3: CASSPVALAGGTDTQYF. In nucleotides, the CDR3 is TGTGCCAGCAGTCCAGTCGCACTAGCGGGTGGGACAGATACGCAGTATTTT.

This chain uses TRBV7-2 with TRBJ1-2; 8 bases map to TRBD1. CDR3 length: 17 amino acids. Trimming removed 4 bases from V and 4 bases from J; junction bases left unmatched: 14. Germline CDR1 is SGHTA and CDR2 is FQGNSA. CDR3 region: CASSSRRATGGGYGYTF. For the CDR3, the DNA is TGTGCCAGCAGCTCCCGTCGCGCCACAGGGGGGGGCTATGGCTACACCTTC.

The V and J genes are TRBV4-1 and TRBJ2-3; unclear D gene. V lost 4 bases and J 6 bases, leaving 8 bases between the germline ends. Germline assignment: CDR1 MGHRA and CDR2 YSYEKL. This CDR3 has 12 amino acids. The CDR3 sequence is CASSLAADTQYF. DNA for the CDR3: TGCGCCAGCAGCCTCGCGGCGGATACGCAGTATTTT.

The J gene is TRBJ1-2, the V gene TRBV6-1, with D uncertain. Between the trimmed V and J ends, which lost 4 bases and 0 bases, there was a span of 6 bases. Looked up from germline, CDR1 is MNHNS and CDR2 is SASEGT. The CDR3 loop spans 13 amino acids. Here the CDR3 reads CASSASANYGYTF. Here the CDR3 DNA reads TGTGCCAGCAGTGCTTCTGCTAACTATGGCTACACCTTC.

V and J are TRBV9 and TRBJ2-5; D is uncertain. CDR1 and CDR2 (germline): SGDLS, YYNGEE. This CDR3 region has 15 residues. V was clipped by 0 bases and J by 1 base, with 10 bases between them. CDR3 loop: CASSVDGPPQETQYF. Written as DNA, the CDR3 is TGTGCCAGCAGCGTAGACGGGCCCCCCCAAGAGACCCAGTACTTC.

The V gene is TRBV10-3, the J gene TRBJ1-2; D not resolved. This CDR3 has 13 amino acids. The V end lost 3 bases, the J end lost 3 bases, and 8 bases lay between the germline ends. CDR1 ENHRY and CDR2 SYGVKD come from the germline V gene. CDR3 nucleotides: TGTGCCATCAGTGATTTCGGGGACTATGGCTACACCTTC. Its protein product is CAISDFGDYGYTF.

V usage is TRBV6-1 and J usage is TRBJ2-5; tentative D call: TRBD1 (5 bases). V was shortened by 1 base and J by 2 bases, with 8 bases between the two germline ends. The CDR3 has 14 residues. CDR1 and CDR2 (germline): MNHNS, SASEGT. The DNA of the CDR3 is TGTGCCAGCAGTGAAGTTGCAGGGCAAGAGACCCAGTACTTC. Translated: CASSEVAGQETQYF.